The text below deals with one T cell receptor beta chain. Sample-barcoded 5' priming and a J-beta primer mix drove a second PCR of roughly 6 to 12 cycles. From the 5' RACE reads, TCRdb called clonotypes with MiXCR, one entry per CDR3 protein. The sample includes hundreds of thousands of distinct CDR3 sequences, about 43% seen only once; the top ten take 25% to 30%. The CDR3 loop spans 14 amino acids. With 5 bases clipped from V and 5 bases from J, the junction kept 10 bases outside the gene matches. Germline CDR1 DFQATT, CDR2 SNEGSKA (reference sequence). The sample comes from a study of blood T cells in healthy people across ages.

This receptor was taken from an elderly man in good health. The sequencing input was blood. The chain joins TRBV20-1 to TRBJ2-3; 7 bases align to TRBD2. CDR3 protein: CSADRAGLRDTQYF. The CDR3 bases are TGCAGTGCTGACCGAGCGGGACTTCGAGATACGCAGTATTTT.